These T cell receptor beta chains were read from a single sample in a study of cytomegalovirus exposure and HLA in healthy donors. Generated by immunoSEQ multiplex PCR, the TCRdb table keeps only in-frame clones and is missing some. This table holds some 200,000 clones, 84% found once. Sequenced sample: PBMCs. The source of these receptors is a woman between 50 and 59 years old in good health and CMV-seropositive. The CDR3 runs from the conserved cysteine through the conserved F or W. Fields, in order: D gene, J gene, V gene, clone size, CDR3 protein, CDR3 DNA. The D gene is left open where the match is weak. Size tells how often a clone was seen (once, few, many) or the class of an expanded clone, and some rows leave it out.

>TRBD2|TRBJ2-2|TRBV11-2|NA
CASSLVRGGTTGELFF
TGTGCCAGCAGCTTAGTGCGCGGGGGGACCACCGGGGAGCTGTTTTTT
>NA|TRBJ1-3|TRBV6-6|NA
CASSSQRFEGNTIYF
TGTGCCAGCAGTTCACAGAGATTTGAAGGAAACACCATATATTTT
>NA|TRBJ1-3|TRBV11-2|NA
CASSAIRDQPGGIYF
TGTGCCAGCAGCGCGATCCGGGACCAACCCGGGGGCATATATTTT
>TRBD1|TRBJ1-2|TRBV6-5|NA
CASSFTSTLQGDYTF
TGTGCCAGCAGTTTCACCTCCACATTACAGGGGGACTACACCTTC
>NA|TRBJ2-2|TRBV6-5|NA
CASSYSAVGELFF
TGTGCCAGCAGTTACTCCGCAGTCGGGGAGCTGTTTTTT
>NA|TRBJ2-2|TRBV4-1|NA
CASSQGIQGAGELFF
TGCGCCAGCAGCCAAGGTATACAGGGAGCCGGGGAGCTGTTTTTT
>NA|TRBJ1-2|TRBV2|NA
CASRGRKGAVSLANYGYTF
TGTGCCAGCAGGGGGAGGAAAGGGGCCGTTTCCTTAGCTAACTATGGCTACACCTTC
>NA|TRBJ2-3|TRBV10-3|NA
CAILETSTDTQYF
TGTGCCATCTTAGAGACTAGCACAGATACGCAGTATTTT
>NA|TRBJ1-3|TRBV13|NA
CASSLGSSGNTIYF
TGTGCCAGCAGCTTAGGGAGCTCTGGAAACACCATATATTTT
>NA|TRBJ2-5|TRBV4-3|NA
CASSQVGGQETQYF
TGCGCCAGCAGCCAAGTCGGTGGCCAAGAGACCCAGTACTTC
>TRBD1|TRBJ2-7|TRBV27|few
CASSLGTGGSYEQYF
TGTGCCAGCAGTTTGGGGACAGGGGGGTCCTACGAGCAGTACTTC
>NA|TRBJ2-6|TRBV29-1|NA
CSATEGHVLTF
TGCAGCGCCACGGAGGGGCACGTCCTGACTTTC
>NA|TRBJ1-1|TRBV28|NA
CASSFKGNAFF
TGTGCCAGCAGTTTTAAGGGGAATGCTTTCTTT
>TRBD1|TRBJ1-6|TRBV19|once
CASTGTGGISPLHF
TGTGCCAGTACCGGCACAGGGGGCATTTCACCCCTCCACTTT
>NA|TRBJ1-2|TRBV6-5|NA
CASSFNLAGVGYTF
TGTGCCAGCAGTTTTAATTTAGCAGGGGTCGGCTACACCTTC
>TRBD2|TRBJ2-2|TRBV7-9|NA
CAGFHASGTGELFF
TGTGCCGGGTTTCATGCTAGCGGCACCGGGGAGCTGTTTTTT
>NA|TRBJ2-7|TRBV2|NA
CASSRRDTYEQYF
TGTGCCAGCAGTCGGCGTGACACCTACGAGCAGTACTTC
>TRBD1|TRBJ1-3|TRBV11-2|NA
CASSLDPGQVGDTIYF
TGTGCCAGCAGCTTAGATCCGGGACAGGTTGGGGACACCATATATTTT
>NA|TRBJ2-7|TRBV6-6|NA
CASRGLGLYEQYF
TGTGCCAGCAGGGGACTGGGGCTCTACGAGCAGTACTTC
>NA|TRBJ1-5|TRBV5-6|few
CASSLSGVANQPQHF
TGTGCCAGCAGCTTGTCGGGGGTGGCCAATCAGCCCCAGCATTTT
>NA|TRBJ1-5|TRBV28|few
CASSPGAGGQPQHF
TGTGCCAGCAGTCCAGGGGCGGGGGGTCAGCCCCAGCATTTT
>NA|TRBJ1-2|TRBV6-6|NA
CASSRGANYGYTF
TGTGCCAGCAGCCGCGGAGCTAACTATGGCTACACCTTC
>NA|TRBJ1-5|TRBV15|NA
CATSRDLRSNQPQHF
TGTGCCACCAGCAGAGATCTGCGAAGCAATCAGCCCCAGCATTTT
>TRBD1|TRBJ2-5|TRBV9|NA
CASSQGGDRGETQYF
TGTGCCAGCAGCCAAGGAGGGGACAGGGGAGAGACCCAGTACTTC
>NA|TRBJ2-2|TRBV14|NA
CASSQEGGLSHRGAVF
TGTGCCAGCAGCCAAGAGGGGGGGCTTTCACACCGGGGAGCTGTTTTT
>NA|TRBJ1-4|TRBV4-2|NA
CASSQEASNEKLFF
TGTGCCAGCAGCCAAGAGGCAAGTAATGAAAAACTGTTTTTT
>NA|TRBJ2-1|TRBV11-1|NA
CASSPLHNEQFF
TGTGCCAGCAGCCCCCTTCACAATGAGCAGTTCTTC
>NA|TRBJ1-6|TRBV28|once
CASSPTGDNSPLHF
TGTGCCAGCAGCCCGACAGGCGATAATTCACCCCTCCACTTT
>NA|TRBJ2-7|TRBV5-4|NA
CASRPDLTSYEQYF
TGTGCCAGCAGGCCGGACTTAACTTCCTACGAGCAGTACTTC
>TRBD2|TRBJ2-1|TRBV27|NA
CASTHGRERGGYNEQFF
TGTGCCAGCACCCACGGCCGGGAGCGGGGGGGGTACAATGAGCAGTTCTTC
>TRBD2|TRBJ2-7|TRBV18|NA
CASSPRDYYEQYF
TGTGCCAGCTCACCCCGGGACTACTACGAGCAGTACTTC
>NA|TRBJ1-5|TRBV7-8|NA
CASSSDSPYSNQPQHF
TGTGCCAGCAGCTCCGACAGTCCCTATAGCAATCAGCCCCAGCATTTT
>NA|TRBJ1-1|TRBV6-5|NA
CASTQRGEAFF
TGTGCCAGCACCCAGCGAGGTGAAGCTTTCTTT
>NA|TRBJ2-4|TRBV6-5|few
CASSATRDIQYF
TGTGCCAGCAGTGCAACACGGGACATTCAGTACTTC
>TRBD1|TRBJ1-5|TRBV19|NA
CASSIDPRTGLQNQPQHF
TGTGCCAGTAGTATAGATCCTAGGACAGGGCTACAAAATCAGCCCCAGCATTTT
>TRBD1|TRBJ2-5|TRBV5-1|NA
CASTSGTGRSETQYF
TGCGCCAGCACCTCCGGGACAGGGCGTTCTGAGACCCAGTACTTC
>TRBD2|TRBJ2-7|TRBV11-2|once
CASSLELAGTYEQYF
TGTGCCAGCAGCTTAGAGCTAGCGGGGACCTACGAGCAGTACTTC
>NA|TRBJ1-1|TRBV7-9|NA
CASSLVRGEAFF
TGTGCCAGCAGCTTAGTTCGGGGGGAAGCTTTCTTT
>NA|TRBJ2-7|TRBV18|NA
CASSAGLSYEQYF
TGTGCCAGCTCAGCAGGGTTATCCTACGAGCAGTACTTC
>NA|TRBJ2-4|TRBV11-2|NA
CASSFMVEGSQYF
TGTGCCAGCAGCTTTATGGTGGAGGGCAGTCAGTACTTC
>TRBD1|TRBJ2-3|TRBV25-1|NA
CASSETGQGRNTQYF
TGTGCCAGCAGTGAGACGGGACAGGGTCGGAATACGCAGTATTTT